This T cell receptor beta chain was documented in a study of blood T cell repertoires in COVID-19. Clones were sequenced by immunoSEQ multiplex PCR, and TCRdb holds only the in-frame ones, with some missing. The data show roughly 90,000 clones, more than 75% seen once. There are 14 residues in the CDR3. V was clipped by 0 bases and J by 6 bases; unmatched bases: 3. Germline V gives CDR1 SGHRS, CDR2 YFSETQ. The sequencing input was peripheral blood. The V call is TRBV5-1, the J call TRBJ2-1, with TRBD2 matching over 7 bases. The TCR originated in a human donor in a cohort sampled during active COVID-19. The DNA for the CDR3 is TGCGCCAGCAGCTTGGGGGCTAGCGGCAATGAGCAGTTCTTC. Encoded protein: CASSLGASGNEQFF.